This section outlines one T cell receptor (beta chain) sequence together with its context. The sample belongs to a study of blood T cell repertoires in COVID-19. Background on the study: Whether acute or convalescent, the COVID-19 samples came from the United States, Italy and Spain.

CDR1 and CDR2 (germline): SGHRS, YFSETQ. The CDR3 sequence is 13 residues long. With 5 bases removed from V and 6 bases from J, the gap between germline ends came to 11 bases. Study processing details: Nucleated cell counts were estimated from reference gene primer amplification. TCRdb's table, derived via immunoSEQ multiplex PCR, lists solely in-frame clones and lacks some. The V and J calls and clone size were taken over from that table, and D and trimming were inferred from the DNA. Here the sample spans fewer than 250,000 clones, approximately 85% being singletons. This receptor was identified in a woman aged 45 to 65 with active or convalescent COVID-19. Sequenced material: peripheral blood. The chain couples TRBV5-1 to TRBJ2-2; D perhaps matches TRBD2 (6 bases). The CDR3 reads CASSFGTPGELFF. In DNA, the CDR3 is TGCGCCAGCAGTTTCGGGACTCCCGGGGAGCTGTTTTTT.